Here is one T cell receptor (beta chain) with its context. Time point indicated: sample taken at primary tumor resection. Every molecule of TCR cDNA had its own unique molecular identifier. TCRdb reanalysed the 5' RACE reads using MiXCR and keeps one entry per CDR3 protein. The sample consists of tens of thousands of distinct CDR3 sequences, less than 15% of them appearing once. CDR1 and CDR2 from the germline V gene are MNHEY and SMNVEV (reference sequence). This CDR3 is built from 15 residues. V shed 10 bases and J 3 bases; nucleotides not matched to a gene: 11. This sample is drawn from a study of spatial heterogeneity in lung cancer. Across the study: Detection of beta-chain sequences consistently exceeded that of alpha-chain sequences. The mean occurrence of each unique TCR and UMI combination in raw reads exceeded nine.

The sequenced sample was PBMCs, obtained at surgery. The chain has TRBV27 and TRBJ2-7; 11 bases agree with TRBD1. The origin of this receptor is a male donor with early-stage non-small cell lung cancer. The CDR3 protein is CAIAKGTGGFYEQYF. In DNA, the CDR3 is TGTGCCATCGCGAAGGGGACAGGGGGATTCTACGAGCAGTACTTC.